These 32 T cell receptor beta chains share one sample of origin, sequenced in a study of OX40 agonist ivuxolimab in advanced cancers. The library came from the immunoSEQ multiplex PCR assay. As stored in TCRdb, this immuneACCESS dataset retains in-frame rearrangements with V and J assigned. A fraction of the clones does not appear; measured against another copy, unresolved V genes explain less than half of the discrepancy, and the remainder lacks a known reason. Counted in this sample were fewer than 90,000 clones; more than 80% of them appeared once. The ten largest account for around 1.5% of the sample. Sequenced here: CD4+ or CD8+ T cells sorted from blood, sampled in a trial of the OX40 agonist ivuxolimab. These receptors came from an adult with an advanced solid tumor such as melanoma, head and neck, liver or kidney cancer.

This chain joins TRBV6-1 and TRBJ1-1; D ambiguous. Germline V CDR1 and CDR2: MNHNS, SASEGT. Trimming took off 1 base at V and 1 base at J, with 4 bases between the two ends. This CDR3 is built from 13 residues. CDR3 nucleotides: TGTGCCAGCAGTGAAGGGCGGAACACTGAAGCTTTCTTT. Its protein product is CASSEGRNTEAFF.

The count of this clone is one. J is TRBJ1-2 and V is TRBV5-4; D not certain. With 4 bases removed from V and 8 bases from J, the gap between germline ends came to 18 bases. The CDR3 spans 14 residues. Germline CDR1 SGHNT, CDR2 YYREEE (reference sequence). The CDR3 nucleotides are TGTGCCAGCAGCCCCCCCGGGGTCCTCGGGGGCTACACCTTC. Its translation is CASSPPGVLGGYTF.

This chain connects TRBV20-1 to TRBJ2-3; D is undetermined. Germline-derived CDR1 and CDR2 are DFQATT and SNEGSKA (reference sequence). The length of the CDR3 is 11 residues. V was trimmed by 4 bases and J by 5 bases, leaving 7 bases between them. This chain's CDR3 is CSAKPVDTQYF. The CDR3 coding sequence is TGCAGTGCTAAACCGGTAGATACGCAGTATTTT.

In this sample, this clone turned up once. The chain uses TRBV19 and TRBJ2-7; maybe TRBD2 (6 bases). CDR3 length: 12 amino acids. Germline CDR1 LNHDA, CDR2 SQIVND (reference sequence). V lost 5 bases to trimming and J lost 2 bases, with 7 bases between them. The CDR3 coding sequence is TGTGCCAGTAGTTCGGGGGCCTACGAGCAGTACTTC. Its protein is CASSSGAYEQYF.

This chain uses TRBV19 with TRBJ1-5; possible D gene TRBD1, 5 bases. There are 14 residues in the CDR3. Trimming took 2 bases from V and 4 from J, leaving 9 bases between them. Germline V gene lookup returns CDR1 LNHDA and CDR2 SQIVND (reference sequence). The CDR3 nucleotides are TGTGCCAGTAGTATAATAGAGGGGAATCAGCCCCAGCATTTT. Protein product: CASSIIEGNQPQHF.

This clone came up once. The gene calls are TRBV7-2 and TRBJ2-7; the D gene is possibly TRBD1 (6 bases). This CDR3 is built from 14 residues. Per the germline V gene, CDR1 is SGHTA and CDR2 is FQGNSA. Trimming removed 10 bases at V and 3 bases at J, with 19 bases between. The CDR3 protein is CAIQDRGGGYEQYF. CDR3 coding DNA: TGTGCCATCCAAGATAGAGGGGGTGGCTACGAGCAGTACTTC.

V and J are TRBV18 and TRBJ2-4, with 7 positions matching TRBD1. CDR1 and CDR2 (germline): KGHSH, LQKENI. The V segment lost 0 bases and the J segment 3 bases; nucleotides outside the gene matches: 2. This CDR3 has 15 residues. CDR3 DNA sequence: TGTGCCAGCTCACCACCAGGGGGCGGCAAAAACATTCAGTACTTC. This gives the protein CASSPPGGGKNIQYF. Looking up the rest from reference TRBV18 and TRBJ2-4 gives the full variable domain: NAGVMQNPRHLVRRRGQEARLRCSPMKGHSHVYWYRQLPEEGLKFMVYLQKENIIDESGMPKERFSAEFPKEGPSILRIQQVVRGDSAAYFCASSPPGGGKNIQYFGAGTRLSVL.

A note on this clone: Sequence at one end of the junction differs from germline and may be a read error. As DNA, the CDR3 is TGTGCCAGCTCCCCACGTGGGACAGGGGGAACAGATACGCAGTATTTT. Amino acids: CASSPRGTGGTDTQYF. V usage is TRBV18 and J usage is TRBJ2-3, with 11 bases lining up with TRBD1. This CDR3 is 16 amino acids long. Germline values: CDR1 KGHSH, CDR2 LQKENI.

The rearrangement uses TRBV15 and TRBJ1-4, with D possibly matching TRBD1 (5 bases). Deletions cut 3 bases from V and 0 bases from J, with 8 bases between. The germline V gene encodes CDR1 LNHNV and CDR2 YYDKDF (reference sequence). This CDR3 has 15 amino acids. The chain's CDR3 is CATSSRVATNEKLFF. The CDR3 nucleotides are TGTGCCACCAGCAGCAGGGTTGCAACTAATGAAAAACTGTTTTTT.

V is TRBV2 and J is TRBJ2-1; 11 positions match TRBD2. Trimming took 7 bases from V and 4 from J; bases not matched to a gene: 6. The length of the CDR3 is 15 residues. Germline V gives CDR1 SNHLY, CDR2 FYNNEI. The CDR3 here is CASTYGLAGYNEQFF. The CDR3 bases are TGTGCCAGCACCTACGGACTAGCGGGTTACAATGAGCAGTTCTTC.

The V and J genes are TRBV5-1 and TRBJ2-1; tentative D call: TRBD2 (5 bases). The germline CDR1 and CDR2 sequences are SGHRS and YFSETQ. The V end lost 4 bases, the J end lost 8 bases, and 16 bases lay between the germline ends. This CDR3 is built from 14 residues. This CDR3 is CASSKGATRDEQFF. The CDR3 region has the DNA TGCGCCAGCAGCAAGGGCGCGACGCGGGATGAGCAGTTCTTC.

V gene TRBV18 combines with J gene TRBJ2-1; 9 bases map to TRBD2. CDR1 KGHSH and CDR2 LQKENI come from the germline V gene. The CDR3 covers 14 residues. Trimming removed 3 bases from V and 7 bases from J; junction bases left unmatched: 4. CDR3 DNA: TGTGCCAGCTCACCCGGGACTAGCCGGAATGAGCAGTTCTTC. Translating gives CASSPGTSRNEQFF. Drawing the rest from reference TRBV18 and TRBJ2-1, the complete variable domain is NAGVMQNPRHLVRRRGQEARLRCSPMKGHSHVYWYRQLPEEGLKFMVYLQKENIIDESGMPKERFSAEFPKEGPSILRIQQVVRGDSAAYFCASSPGTSRNEQFFGPGTRLTVL.

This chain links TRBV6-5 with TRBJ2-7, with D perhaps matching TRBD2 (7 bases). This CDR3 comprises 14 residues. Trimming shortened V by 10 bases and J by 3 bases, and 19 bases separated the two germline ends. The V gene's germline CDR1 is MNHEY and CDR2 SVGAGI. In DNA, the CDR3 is TGTGCCACCGCAGTCACGGGGGGCCTCTACGAGCAGTACTTC. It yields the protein CATAVTGGLYEQYF.

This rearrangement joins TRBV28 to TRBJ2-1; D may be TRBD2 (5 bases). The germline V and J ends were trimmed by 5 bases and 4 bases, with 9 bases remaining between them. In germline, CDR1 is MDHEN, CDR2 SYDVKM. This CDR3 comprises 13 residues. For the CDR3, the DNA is TGTGCCAGCAGTCTGAGAGGGTACAATGAGCAGTTCTTC. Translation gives CASSLRGYNEQFF.

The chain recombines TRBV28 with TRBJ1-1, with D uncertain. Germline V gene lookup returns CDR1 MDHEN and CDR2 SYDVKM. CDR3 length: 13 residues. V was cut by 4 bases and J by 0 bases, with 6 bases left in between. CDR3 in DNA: TGTGCCAGCAGTTCTTTCATGAACACTGAAGCTTTCTTT. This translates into CASSSFMNTEAFF.

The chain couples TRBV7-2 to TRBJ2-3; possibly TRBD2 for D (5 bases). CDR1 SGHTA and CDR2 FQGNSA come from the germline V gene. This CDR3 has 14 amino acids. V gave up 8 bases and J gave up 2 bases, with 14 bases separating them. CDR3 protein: CASGFWTLTDTQYF. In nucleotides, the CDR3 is TGTGCCAGCGGTTTCTGGACTCTCACAGATACGCAGTATTTT.

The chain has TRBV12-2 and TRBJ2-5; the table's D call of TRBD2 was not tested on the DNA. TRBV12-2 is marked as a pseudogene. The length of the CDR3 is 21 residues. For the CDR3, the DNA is TGTGCAAGTCGCTTAGCCTGCTCCTACAGACTAGCGGGAGGGCCGCGGGAGACCCAGTACTTC. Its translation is CASRLACSYRLAGGPRETQYF.

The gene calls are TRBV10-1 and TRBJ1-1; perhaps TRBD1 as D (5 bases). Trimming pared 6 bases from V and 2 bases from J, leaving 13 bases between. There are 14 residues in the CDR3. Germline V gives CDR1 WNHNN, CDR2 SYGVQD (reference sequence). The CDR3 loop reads CASSPGRVNTEAFF. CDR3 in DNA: TGCGCCAGCAGCCCGGGACGGGTCAACACTGAAGCTTTCTTT.

The CDR3 DNA sequence: TGTGCCAGCTCACCAACACCGGGACAGCTACTTATCTCTGGGGCCAACGTCCTGACTTTC. Amino acid sequence: CASSPTPGQLLISGANVLTF. The chain links TRBV18 to TRBJ2-6; TRBD1 matches at 7 bases. The CDR3 totals 20 residues. Germline CDR1 is KGHSH and CDR2 is LQKENI. V dropped 2 bases and J dropped 0; count of bases not matched to a gene: 13. Supplemented by reference TRBV18 and TRBJ2-6, the full variable domain reads NAGVMQNPRHLVRRRGQEARLRCSPMKGHSHVYWYRQLPEEGLKFMVYLQKENIIDESGMPKERFSAEFPKEGPSILRIQQVVRGDSAAYFCASSPTPGQLLISGANVLTFGAGSRLTVL.

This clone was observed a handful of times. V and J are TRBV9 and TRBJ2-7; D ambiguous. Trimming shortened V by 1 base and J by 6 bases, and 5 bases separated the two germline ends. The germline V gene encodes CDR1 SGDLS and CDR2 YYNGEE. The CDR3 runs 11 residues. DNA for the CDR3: TGTGCCAGCAGCGTAAGTCGCGAGCAGTACTTC. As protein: CASSVSREQYF.

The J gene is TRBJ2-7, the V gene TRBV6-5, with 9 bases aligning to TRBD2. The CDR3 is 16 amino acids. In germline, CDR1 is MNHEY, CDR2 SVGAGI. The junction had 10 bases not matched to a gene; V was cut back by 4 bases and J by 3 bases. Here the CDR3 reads CASSFDPSGIVYEQYF. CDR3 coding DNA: TGTGCCAGCAGTTTTGATCCTAGCGGGATTGTCTACGAGCAGTACTTC.

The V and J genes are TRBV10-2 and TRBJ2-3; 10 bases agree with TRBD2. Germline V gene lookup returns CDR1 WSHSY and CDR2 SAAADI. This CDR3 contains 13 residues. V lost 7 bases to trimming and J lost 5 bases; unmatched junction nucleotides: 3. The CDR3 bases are TGCGCCAGCAAGCTAGCGGGAGAAGATACGCAGTATTTT. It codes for CASKLAGEDTQYF.

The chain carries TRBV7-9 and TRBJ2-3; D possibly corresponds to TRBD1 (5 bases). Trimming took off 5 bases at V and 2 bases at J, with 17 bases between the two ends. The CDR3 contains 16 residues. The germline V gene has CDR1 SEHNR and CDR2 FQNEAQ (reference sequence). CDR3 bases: TGTGCCAGCAGCCGGCCCGGACAAACAATCACAGATACGCAGTATTTT. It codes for CASSRPGQTITDTQYF.

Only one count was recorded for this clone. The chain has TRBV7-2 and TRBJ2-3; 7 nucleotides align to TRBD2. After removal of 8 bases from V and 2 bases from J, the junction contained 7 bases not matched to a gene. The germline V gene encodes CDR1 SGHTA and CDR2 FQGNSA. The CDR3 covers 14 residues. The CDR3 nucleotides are TGTGCCAGCTCCCCGGGACTAACCACAGATACGCAGTATTTT. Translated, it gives CASSPGLTTDTQYF.

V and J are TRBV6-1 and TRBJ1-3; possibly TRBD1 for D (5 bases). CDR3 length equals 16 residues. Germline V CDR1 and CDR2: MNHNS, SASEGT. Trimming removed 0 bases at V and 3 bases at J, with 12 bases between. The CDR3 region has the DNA TGTGCCAGCAGTGAAGCCCAGGGTTTGGGTGGAAACACCATATATTTT. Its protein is CASSEAQGLGGNTIYF.

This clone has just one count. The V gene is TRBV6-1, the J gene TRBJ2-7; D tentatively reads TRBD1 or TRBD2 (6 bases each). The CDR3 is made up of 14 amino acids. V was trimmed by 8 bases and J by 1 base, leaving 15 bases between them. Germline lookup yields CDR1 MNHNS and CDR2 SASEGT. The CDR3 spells CASVDEGGSYEQYF. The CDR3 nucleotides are TGTGCCAGCGTTGACGAGGGGGGATCCTACGAGCAGTACTTC.

The CDR3 DNA reads as TGTGCCAGCAGGCACCCACAGAGGGATGACTACGAGCAGTACTTC. This gives the protein CASRHPQRDDYEQYF. This chain links TRBV6-6 with TRBJ2-7, with a tentative D call TRBD2 (5 bases). CDR3 length equals 15 residues. Trimming removed 6 bases from V and 3 bases from J, with 18 bases in between. In germline, CDR1 is MNHNY, CDR2 SVGAGI (reference sequence).

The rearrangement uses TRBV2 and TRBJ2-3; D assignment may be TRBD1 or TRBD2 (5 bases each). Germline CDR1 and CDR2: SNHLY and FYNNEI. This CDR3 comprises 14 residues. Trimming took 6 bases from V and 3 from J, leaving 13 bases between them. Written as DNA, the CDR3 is TGTGCCAGCAGATCGGGGCCCGGGACAGATACGCAGTATTTT. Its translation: CASRSGPGTDTQYF.

The CDR3 region has the DNA TGTGCCAGCAGTTACAAGGGTCTTGTAACGGGCTACACCTTC. It codes for CASSYKGLVTGYTF. The rearrangement links TRBV6-5 to TRBJ1-2; no clear D gene. Germline CDR1 reads MNHEY; CDR2 reads SVGAGI. This CDR3 region has 14 residues. The V and J ends lost 2 bases and 8 bases respectively, with 15 bases between them.

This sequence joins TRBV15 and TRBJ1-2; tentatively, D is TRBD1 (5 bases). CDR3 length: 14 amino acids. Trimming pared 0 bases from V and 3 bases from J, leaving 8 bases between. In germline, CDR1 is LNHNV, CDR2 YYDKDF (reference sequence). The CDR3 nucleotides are TGTGCCACCAGCAGAGAAGGGGTTCACTATGGCTACACCTTC. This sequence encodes CATSREGVHYGYTF. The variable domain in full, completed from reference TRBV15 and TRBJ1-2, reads DAMVIQNPRYQVTQFGKPVTLSCSQTLNHNVMYWYQQKSSQAPKLLFHYYDKDFNNEADTPDNFQSRRPNTSFCFLDIRSPGLGDTAMYLCATSREGVHYGYTFGSGTRLTVV.

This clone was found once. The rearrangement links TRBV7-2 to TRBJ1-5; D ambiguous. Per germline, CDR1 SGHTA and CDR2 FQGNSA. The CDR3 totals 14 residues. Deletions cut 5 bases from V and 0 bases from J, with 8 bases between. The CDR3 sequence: CASSPPVSNQPQHF. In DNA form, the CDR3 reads TGTGCCAGCAGCCCCCCAGTTAGCAATCAGCCCCAGCATTTT.

The CDR3 spells CASSYPQGPQHF. The CDR3 nucleotides are TGTGCCAGCAGTTACCCCCAGGGGCCCCAGCATTTT. The chain combines TRBV6-6 with TRBJ1-5; perhaps TRBD1 as D (5 bases). V lost 2 bases, J lost 9 bases, and 8 bases lay in between. CDR1 and CDR2 (germline): MNHNY, SVGAGI (reference sequence). The CDR3 is 12 amino acids.